Each of the 25 T cell receptor beta chains below was sequenced from the same sample in a study of blood T cell repertoires in COVID-19. Assay: immunoSEQ multiplex PCR; the TCRdb copy retains only in-frame clones and omits some. Of nearly 350,000 clones in the sample, more than 70% were seen once. Sequencing used peripheral blood. Receptors were obtained from a woman aged 70-85 years with COVID-19, enrolled during active disease.

The chain joins TRBV25-1 to TRBJ2-7, with 10 bases that match TRBD1. Germline V gives CDR1 MGHDK, CDR2 SYGVNS. The CDR3 spans 15 residues. After removal of 8 bases from V and 7 bases from J, the junction contained 14 bases not matched to a gene. The CDR3 nucleotides are TGTGCCAGCGAAGCCGGGACAGGGGCCCTACCAGAGCAGTACTTC. Its translation is CASEAGTGALPEQYF.

V gene TRBV6-5 combines with J gene TRBJ1-1; 8 nucleotides match TRBD1. V was clipped by 5 bases and J by 7 bases; unmatched bases: 9. The germline V gene encodes CDR1 MNHEY and CDR2 SVGAGI. This CDR3 has 14 amino acids. CDR3 DNA sequence: TGTGCCAGCAGTCACTACCAGGGGGCGGATGAAGCTTTCTTT. Residues: CASSHYQGADEAFF.

This clone turned up a few times. The chain couples TRBV2 to TRBJ1-1; tentative D call: TRBD1 (5 bases). Per the germline V gene, CDR1 is SNHLY and CDR2 is FYNNEI. Trimming shortened V by 6 bases and J by 4 bases, and 21 bases separated the two germline ends. The CDR3 spans 16 residues. The DNA of the CDR3 is TGTGCCAGCAGCGCGTCCCGATCGTCAAGGGGCACTGAAGCTTTCTTT. This sequence encodes CASSASRSSRGTEAFF.

The V call is TRBV4-1, the J call TRBJ1-1; the D gene is possibly TRBD1 (5 bases). CDR1 and CDR2 from the germline V gene are MGHRA and YSYEKL. The germline V and J ends were trimmed by 0 bases and 1 base, with 15 bases remaining between them. This CDR3 region has 17 residues. Written as DNA, the CDR3 is TGCGCCAGCAGCCAAGATGGGGGGGTCACCGGGAACACTGAAGCTTTCTTT. It translates to CASSQDGGVTGNTEAFF.

This chain connects TRBV19 to TRBJ1-6, with D tentatively TRBD1 (6 bases). Germline values: CDR1 LNHDA, CDR2 SQIVND (reference sequence). The CDR3 extends over 14 amino acids. Trimming took 4 bases from V and 8 from J, leaving 12 bases between them. The CDR3 sequence is CASSTPGVYSPLHF. CDR3 DNA: TGTGCCAGTAGTACCCCAGGGGTATATTCACCCCTCCACTTT.

The chain links TRBV27 to TRBJ1-2; TRBD1 is a possible D gene (6 bases). V lost 5 bases to trimming and J lost 0 bases, with 10 bases between them. The CDR3 is made up of 14 amino acids. In germline, CDR1 is MNHEY, CDR2 SMNVEV (reference sequence). The DNA for the CDR3 is TGTGCCAGCAGTCCGGGACACACTAACTATGGCTACACCTTC. Protein sequence: CASSPGHTNYGYTF.

The chain combines TRBV29-1 with TRBJ1-1, with D uncertain. CDR1 is SQVTM, CDR2 ANQGSEA, per germline. This CDR3 comprises 10 residues. V lost 6 bases, J lost 6 bases, and 8 bases lay in between. The CDR3 DNA reads TGCAGCGTCGGTGTGGCTGAAGCTTTCTTT. Translating gives CSVGVAEAFF.

The chain has TRBV27 and TRBJ2-1, with 9 bases aligning to TRBD1. Per the germline V gene, CDR1 is MNHEY and CDR2 is SMNVEV (reference sequence). The CDR3 totals 14 residues. V shed 5 bases, J shed 9 bases, and the junction held 8 bases outside the gene matches. CDR3 region: CASSVGTGYVEQFF. The CDR3 DNA follows: TGTGCCAGCAGTGTCGGGACAGGGTATGTTGAGCAGTTCTTC.

The chain combines TRBV5-1 with TRBJ2-6; TRBD2 agrees at 7 bases. The CDR3 contains 16 residues. The germline gives CDR1 SGHRS, CDR2 YFSETQ. The trim removed 0 bases at V and 4 bases at J, leaving 4 bases unmatched. The CDR3 spells CASSLAGGTGANVLTF. The DNA for the CDR3 is TGCGCCAGCAGCTTGGCCGGGGGGACCGGGGCCAACGTCCTGACTTTC.

The chain is built from TRBV24-1 and TRBJ1-3; possibly TRBD1 for D (6 bases). This CDR3 contains 13 residues. Trimming pared 3 bases from V and 8 bases from J, leaving 10 bases between. Germline V gene sequence: CDR1 KGHDR, CDR2 SFDVKD. This chain's CDR3 is CATSDTGTHTIYF. The CDR3, as DNA: TGTGCCACCAGTGATACAGGGACGCACACCATATATTTT.

The chain links TRBV18 to TRBJ1-4; no reliable D call. The germline V and J ends were trimmed by 3 bases and 6 bases, with 8 bases remaining between them. Germline CDR1 is KGHSH and CDR2 is LQKENI. CDR3 length: 13 residues. CDR3 DNA sequence: TGTGCCAGCTCACCGATCCAGGATGAAAAACTGTTTTTT. Amino acids: CASSPIQDEKLFF.

The gene calls are TRBV5-6 and TRBJ2-5; TRBD1 is a possible D gene (6 bases). The ends were cut back, 4 bases at V and 2 bases at J, with 9 bases in the middle. Germline V lookup: CDR1 SGHDT, CDR2 YYEEEE. CDR3 length equals 13 residues. CDR3 region: CASSPGHQETQYF. The CDR3 DNA is TGTGCCAGCAGCCCGGGACATCAAGAGACCCAGTACTTC.

The rearrangement joins TRBV6-5 to TRBJ2-7; perhaps TRBD2 as D (5 bases). CDR1 and CDR2 from the germline V gene are MNHEY and SVGAGI. The V end lost 6 bases, the J end lost 6 bases, and 18 bases lay between the germline ends. There are 14 residues in the CDR3. The CDR3 region has the DNA TGTGCCAGCAGCTCTTCAGGTGGACTCACCGAGCAGTACTTC. As protein: CASSSSGGLTEQYF.

The chain links TRBV25-1 to TRBJ1-5; no clear D. Germline-derived CDR1 and CDR2 are MGHDK and SYGVNS. CDR3 size: 10 residues. Trimming shortened V by 9 bases and J by 5 bases, and 5 bases separated the two germline ends. The CDR3 loop is CARLDQPQHF. The CDR3 DNA reads TGTGCCAGGTTAGATCAGCCCCAGCATTTT.

The CDR3 is CATWEGRGNTIYF. CDR3 in DNA: TGTGCCACCTGGGAGGGTAGGGGAAACACCATATATTTT. The chain combines TRBV6-5 with TRBJ1-3; no definite D call. Germline V gene sequence: CDR1 MNHEY, CDR2 SVGAGI. Between the trimmed V and J ends, which lost 10 bases and 4 bases, there was a span of 14 bases. The CDR3 sequence is 13 residues long.

The V and J genes are TRBV2 and TRBJ1-2; D is uncertain. Germline assignment: CDR1 SNHLY and CDR2 FYNNEI. This CDR3 has 10 residues. V lost 7 bases to trimming and J lost 6 bases, with 6 bases between them. In DNA, the CDR3 is TGTGCCAGCACCTCAGATGGCTACACCTTC. It codes for CASTSDGYTF. Full variable domain (outside the CDR3, taken from reference TRBV2 and TRBJ1-2): EPEVTQTPSHQVTQMGQEVILRCVPISNHLYFYWYRQILGQKVEFLVSFYNNEISEKSEIFDDQFSVERPDGSNFTLKIRSTKLEDSAMYFCASTSDGYTFGSGTRLTVV.

The rearrangement joins TRBV5-6 to TRBJ2-5; 8 bases are shared with TRBD2. The length of the CDR3 is 14 residues. Germline CDR1 is SGHDT and CDR2 is YYEEEE. V gave up 3 bases and J gave up 5 bases; unmatched junction bases: 6. CDR3 amino acids: CASSWVAGTETQYF. The CDR3 nucleotides read TGTGCCAGCAGCTGGGTAGCGGGGACGGAGACCCAGTACTTC.

This clone was observed a single time. J is TRBJ1-1 and V is TRBV27; possible D gene TRBD1, 5 bases. Germline CDR1 is MNHEY and CDR2 is SMNVEV (reference sequence). Trimming stripped 0 bases from V and 0 bases from J, with 11 bases between. This CDR3 contains 16 residues. The CDR3 reads CASSLSGGTLNTEAFF. The CDR3 nucleotides read TGTGCCAGCAGTTTATCGGGAGGGACCTTGAACACTGAAGCTTTCTTT.

This clone appeared once. The chain is built from TRBV30 and TRBJ1-3; D is perhaps TRBD1 (6 bases). Per the germline V gene, CDR1 is GTSNPN and CDR2 is SVGIG (reference sequence). V was shortened by 5 bases and J by 0 bases, with 8 bases between the two germline ends. The CDR3 extends over 13 amino acids. DNA of the CDR3: TGTGCCTGGGGACAGTTCTCTGGAAACACCATATATTTT. Protein sequence: CAWGQFSGNTIYF. The full variable domain, rest sourced from reference TRBV30 and TRBJ1-3, is SQTIHQWPATLVQPVGSPLSLECTVEGTSNPNLYWYRQAAGRGLQLLFYSVGIGQISSEVPQNLSASRPQDRQFILSSKKLLLSDSGFYLCAWGQFSGNTIYFGEGSWLTVV.

The V and J genes are TRBV5-4 and TRBJ2-6; TRBD1 matches 9 bases. The J segment lost 2 bases and the V segment lost 3 bases, leaving 6 bases of the junction unmatched. The CDR3 length is 17 residues. Germline V gene sequence: CDR1 SGHNT, CDR2 YYREEE (reference sequence). DNA of the CDR3: TGTGCCAGCAGCTCGTCCCGGGACAGGGCTGGGGCCAACGTCCTGACTTTC. The encoded protein is CASSSSRDRAGANVLTF. The full variable domain, its missing parts supplied by reference TRBV5-4 and TRBJ2-6, is ETGVTQSPTHLIKTRGQQVTLRCSSQSGHNTVSWYQQALGQGPQFIFQYYREEENGRGNFPPRFSGLQFPNYSSELNVNALELDDSALYLCASSSSRDRAGANVLTFGAGSRLTVL.

V usage is TRBV7-2 and J usage is TRBJ1-1, with 10 bases identical to TRBD1. The CDR3 is made up of 17 amino acids. Trimming took 6 bases from V and 4 from J; bases not matched to a gene: 14. CDR1 is SGHTA and CDR2 is FQGNSA in the germline V gene. CDR3 residues: CASSPGTGAPYGTEAFF. CDR3 DNA: TGTGCCAGCAGTCCCGGGACAGGGGCCCCCTATGGCACTGAAGCTTTCTTT. The full variable domain, completed using reference TRBV7-2 and TRBJ1-1, is GAGVSQSPSNKVTEKGKDVELRCDPISGHTALYWYRQSLGQGLEFLIYFQGNSAPDKSGLPSDRFSAERTGGSVSTLTIQRTQQEDSAVYLCASSPGTGAPYGTEAFFGQGTRLTVV.

The chain joins TRBV6-6 to TRBJ1-1, with 9 nucleotides matching TRBD1. Germline trimming cut 5 bases from V and 5 bases from J; bases unmatched to any gene: 0. The CDR3 loop spans 12 amino acids. CDR1 MNHNY and CDR2 SVGAGI come from the germline V gene (reference sequence). For the CDR3, the DNA is TGTGCCAGCAGTGGGACAGGGACTGAAGCTTTCTTT. Encoded protein: CASSGTGTEAFF.

The chain joins TRBV10-3 to TRBJ1-2; TRBD1 matches at 7 bases. The V gene end was trimmed by 11 bases and the J gene end by 6 bases; junction bases not matched to a gene: 9. In germline, CDR1 is ENHRY, CDR2 SYGVKD. The CDR3 loop spans 12 amino acids. The CDR3 DNA reads TGTGCCTACGGCCCCGGGACAGATGGCTACACCTTC. Protein sequence: CAYGPGTDGYTF.

The rearrangement links TRBV12-2 to TRBJ2-7; the table's D gene call, TRBD1, was not cross checked with the DNA. TRBV12-2 is described as a pseudogene. There are 16 residues in the CDR3. Here the CDR3 reads CASPPRGQATSWEQYF. The CDR3 nucleotides are TGTGCAAGTCCCCCGCGGGGACAGGCGACCTCGTGGGAGCAGTACTTC.

The rearrangement joins TRBV7-2 to TRBJ1-2, with D perhaps matching TRBD1 (6 bases). The CDR3 is made up of 15 amino acids. Trimming left V 5 bases short and J 3 bases short, with 16 bases between. Germline CDR1 SGHTA, CDR2 FQGNSA. The CDR3 nucleotides are TGTGCCAGCAGCGTCCTACAGGGTGAATACTATGGCTACACCTTC. It encodes CASSVLQGEYYGYTF.